A selection of T cell receptor beta chains follows, all from one sample in a study of cytomegalovirus exposure and HLA in healthy donors. This table comes from immunoSEQ multiplex PCR, and its TCRdb copy is limited to in-frame clones, with some not included. This table holds some 66,000 clones, 95% to 97% found once. Material for sequencing was PBMCs. These TCRs come from a young woman in good health and CMV-seropositive. The CDR3 runs from the conserved cysteine through the conserved F or W. Fields, in order: CDR3 protein, CDR3 DNA, clone size, J gene, D gene, V gene. D genes are given only for firm matches. Some rows mark clone size as missing; the rest say once, few, many or name a class of expanded clone.

CARSRDNNYGYTF	TGTGCCAGAAGCAGGGACAATAACTATGGCTACACCTTC	-	TRBJ1-2	-	TRBV5-3
CASSYSDRAAGELFF	TGTGCCAGCAGTTACTCGGACAGGGCAGCCGGGGAGCTGTTTTTT	-	TRBJ2-2	TRBD1	TRBV6-5
CASTELLMNTEAFF	TGTGCCAGTACCGAGTTGCTTATGAACACTGAAGCTTTCTTT	-	TRBJ1-1	-	TRBV19
CASSHPGGRGEKLFF	TGCGCCAGCAGCCACCCGGGGGGCCGTGGGGAAAAACTGTTTTTT	-	TRBJ1-4	-	TRBV4-1
CASSYPKLAGGNEQYF	TGTGCCAGCAGTTACCCCAAACTAGCGGGAGGGAACGAGCAGTACTTC	-	TRBJ2-7	TRBD2	TRBV6-6
CASSNNRAGQGANGTYEQYF	TGTGCCAGCAGCAATAATCGGGCCGGACAGGGGGCGAATGGTACCTACGAGCAGTACTTC	-	TRBJ2-7	-	TRBV21-1
CASIPTGGQETQYF	TGTGCCAGCATCCCGACAGGGGGCCAAGAGACCCAGTACTTC	-	TRBJ2-5	TRBD1	TRBV7-9
CASSTYRDQNMNTEAFF	TGTGCCAGCAGTACCTACAGGGATCAAAATATGAACACTGAAGCTTTCTTT	-	TRBJ1-1	-	TRBV7-8
CASSVTGVSDTQYF	TGTGCCAGCAGTGTAACAGGGGTATCAGATACGCAGTATTTT	-	TRBJ2-3	TRBD1	TRBV2
CASRRGRDTGELFF	TGTGCCAGCAGACGTGGGAGAGACACCGGGGAGCTGTTTTTT	-	TRBJ2-2	-	TRBV6-5
CAWSNPSGQGAIYEKLFF	TGTGCCTGGAGTAACCCCTCCGGACAGGGGGCGATCTACGAAAAACTGTTTTTT	-	TRBJ1-4	TRBD1	TRBV30
CASSEEEHFSPYEQYF	TGTGCCAGCAGTGAAGAGGAGCATTTCTCCCCCTACGAGCAGTACTTC	-	TRBJ2-7	-	TRBV6-1
CASSQPAQQGDPYEQYF	TGTGCCAGCAGCCAACCAGCCCAACAGGGGGATCCCTACGAGCAGTACTTC	-	TRBJ2-7	TRBD1	TRBV7-2
CASSIGANEQYF	TGTGCCAGTAGTATAGGGGCCAACGAGCAGTACTTC	-	TRBJ2-7	-	TRBV19
CASSPSAGNGYEQYF	TGTGCCAGCAGCCCTTCGGCAGGGAATGGATACGAGCAGTACTTC	once	TRBJ2-7	-	TRBV11-1
CAWSDTPYEQYF	TGTGCCTGGAGTGACACCCCCTACGAGCAGTACTTC	once	TRBJ2-7	-	TRBV30
CASSPTGSQSYEQYF	TGTGCCAGCAGCCCAACAGGGTCCCAATCCTACGAGCAGTACTTC	-	TRBJ2-7	-	TRBV13
CASSFQIGQAHTEAFF	TGTGCCAGCAGTTTTCAAATTGGACAGGCCCACACTGAAGCTTTCTTT	-	TRBJ1-1	TRBD1	TRBV27
CASSEVKGQVPRYTF	TGTGCCAGCAGTGAAGTGAAAGGACAGGTTCCTCGCTACACCTTC	-	TRBJ1-2	TRBD1	TRBV6-1
CASSETSGSGDEQFF	TGTGCCAGCAGTGAAACGAGCGGGAGTGGGGATGAGCAGTTCTTC	-	TRBJ2-1	TRBD2	TRBV6-4
CASRDRGSYEQYF	TGTGCCAGCAGGGACAGGGGCTCCTACGAGCAGTACTTC	-	TRBJ2-7	TRBD1	TRBV6-1
CASSGGTSGRYYNEQFF	TGTGCCAGCAGCGGTGGGACTAGCGGGAGGTACTACAATGAGCAGTTCTTC	-	TRBJ2-1	TRBD2	TRBV9
CASSTPQGKNTEAFF	TGTGCCAGCAGTACTCCACAGGGGAAGAACACTGAAGCTTTCTTT	-	TRBJ1-1	TRBD1	TRBV28
CASMGGSGANVLTF	TGTGCCAGTATGGGAGGGTCTGGGGCCAACGTCCTGACTTTC	-	TRBJ2-6	TRBD2	TRBV19
CASSKGQRENEQYF	TGTGCCAGCAGCAAAGGGCAGCGGGAAAACGAGCAGTACTTC	once	TRBJ2-7	-	TRBV21-1
CASSIGTAGGTGELFF	TGTGCCAGTAGTATAGGCACGGCGGGAGGGACCGGGGAGCTGTTTTTT	-	TRBJ2-2	TRBD2	TRBV19
CASSLGGWSNNQPQHF	TGCGCCAGCAGCTTGGGAGGGTGGAGTAACAATCAGCCCCAGCATTTT	-	TRBJ1-5	-	TRBV5-1
CASRMRDFSSYNEQFF	TGTGCCAGCAGAATGAGGGACTTCAGCTCCTACAATGAGCAGTTCTTC	-	TRBJ2-1	-	TRBV27
CASSSRLAGVDTQYF	TGTGCCAGCAGCTCTAGACTAGCGGGAGTAGATACGCAGTATTTT	-	TRBJ2-3	TRBD2	TRBV7-6
CASSENRASIQPQHF	TGTGCCAGCAGTGAAAACAGGGCGAGTATCCAGCCCCAGCATTTT	-	TRBJ1-5	-	TRBV6-1
CASSPGQITNQPQHF	TGCGCCAGCAGCCCCGGACAGATAACCAATCAGCCCCAGCATTTT	-	TRBJ1-5	-	TRBV5-1
CASSSRGGAGTQYF	TGTGCCAGCAGCTCACGGGGGGGCGCAGGGACGCAGTATTTT	-	TRBJ2-3	TRBD2	TRBV7-3
CASSLGTSGTDTQYF	TGTGCCAGCAGCTTAGGGACTAGCGGCACAGATACGCAGTATTTT	once	TRBJ2-3	TRBD2	TRBV7-9
CASSPQGMNTEAFF	TGCGCCAGCAGCCCGCAGGGGATGAACACTGAAGCTTTCTTT	-	TRBJ1-1	-	TRBV4-1
CASNGAGGTRSNQPQHF	TGTGCCAGCAATGGAGCGGGGGGGACACGGAGCAATCAGCCCCAGCATTTT	-	TRBJ1-5	-	TRBV6-1
CASSVVGSGGYGYTF	TGTGCCAGCAGCGTAGTAGGTAGTGGGGGGTATGGCTACACCTTC	-	TRBJ1-2	-	TRBV7-2
CASRVQGKAEKLFF	TGTGCCAGCAGAGTCCAGGGGAAAGCTGAAAAACTGTTTTTT	once	TRBJ1-4	-	TRBV6-1
CASSFEGTTYEQYF	TGTGCCAGCAGCTTCGAAGGGACAACCTACGAGCAGTACTTC	-	TRBJ2-7	-	TRBV7-2
CASSSLGQGSNQPQHF	TGTGCCAGCAGTTCCCTGGGACAGGGTAGCAATCAGCCCCAGCATTTT	once	TRBJ1-5	TRBD1	TRBV6-5
CATSVEGAPQETQYF	TGTGCCACCTCCGTGGAGGGAGCCCCTCAAGAGACCCAGTACTTC	-	TRBJ2-5	-	TRBV7-6